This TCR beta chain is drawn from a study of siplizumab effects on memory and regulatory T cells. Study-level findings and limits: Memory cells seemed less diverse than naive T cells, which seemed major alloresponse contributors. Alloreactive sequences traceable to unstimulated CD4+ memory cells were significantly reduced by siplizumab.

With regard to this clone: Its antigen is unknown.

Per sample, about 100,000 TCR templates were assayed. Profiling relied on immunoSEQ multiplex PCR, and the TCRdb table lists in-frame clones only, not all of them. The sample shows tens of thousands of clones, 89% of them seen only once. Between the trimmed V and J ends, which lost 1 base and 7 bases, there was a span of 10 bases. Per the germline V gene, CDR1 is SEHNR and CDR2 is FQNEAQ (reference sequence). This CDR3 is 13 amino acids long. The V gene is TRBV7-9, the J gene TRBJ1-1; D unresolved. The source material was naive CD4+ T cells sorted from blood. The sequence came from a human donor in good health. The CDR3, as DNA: TGTGCCAGCAGCTTAGGGTCCCCTCTTGAAGCTTTCTTT. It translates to CASSLGSPLEAFF.